These 21 T cell receptor beta chains share one sample of origin, sequenced in a study of blood T cells in healthy people across ages. A J-beta primer mix and a sample-barcoded 5' primer were used in a second PCR of about 7 to 12 cycles. Using its own MiXCR run on the 5' RACE reads, TCRdb lists one record per CDR3 protein. Of some 1,800,000 distinct CDR3 sequences in the sample, roughly 43% were seen once. What was sequenced was blood. The receptors originated from a human donor in good health.

As to this clonotype: One junction end does not reproduce the germline sequence, and a read error may be involved. This chain joins TRBV7-7 and TRBJ2-5, with D perhaps matching TRBD2 (5 bases). This CDR3 contains 15 residues. CDR1 SSHAT and CDR2 FNYEAQ come from the germline V gene (reference sequence). This CDR3 is CASSLGAVAGETQYF. In DNA, the CDR3 is TGTGCTAGCAGCTTAGGTGCGGTTGCGGGAGAGACCCAGTACTTC.

CDR3 bases: TGTGCCATCAGTGATGGGACGGCCTCCGAGCAGTACTTC. This gives the protein CAISDGTASEQYF. This sequence joins TRBV10-3 and TRBJ2-7; either TRBD1 or TRBD2 may fit D (5 bases each). Trimming left V 3 bases short and J 6 bases short, with 12 bases between. This CDR3 has 13 amino acids. Germline-derived CDR1 and CDR2 are ENHRY and SYGVKD.

A note on this clonotype: A junction end diverges from the germline sequence, so it may reflect a read error. The chain has TRBV29-1 and TRBJ1-2; the D gene is possibly TRBD1 (5 bases). CDR1 SQVTM and CDR2 ANQGSEA come from the germline V gene. CDR3 size: 13 residues. CDR3 nucleotides: TGCAGCGGTCTCAGGGATAATAACTATAGCTACACCTTC. Translation gives CSGLRDNNYSYTF.

This clonotype was detected a few times. This sequence may be a read error, since a much larger clone differs from it by one base. CDR3 DNA sequence: TGTGCCAGCAGTACCCCCTCCTACGAGCAGTACTTC. Translation: CASSTPSYEQYF. This rearrangement joins TRBV5-5 to TRBJ2-7; no definite D call. Germline loops: CDR1 SGHKS, CDR2 YYEKEE (reference sequence). CDR3 length: 12 residues. Trimming left V 5 bases short and J 0 bases short, with 6 bases between. The full variable domain, with the rest looked up from reference TRBV5-5 and TRBJ2-7, is DAGVTQSPTHLIKTRGQQVTLRCSPISGHKSVSWYQQVLGQGPQFIFQYYEKEERGRGNFPDRFSARQFPNYSSELNVNALLLGDSALYLCASSTPSYEQYFGPGTRLTVT.

The chain links TRBV29-1 to TRBJ2-1; 10 bases align to TRBD1. Germline lookup yields CDR1 SQVTM and CDR2 ANQGSEA. V lost 3 bases and J lost 4; bases outside the gene matches: 9. CDR3 length: 16 amino acids. CDR3: CSVDSAGTGEYNEQFF. CDR3 in DNA: TGCAGCGTTGATAGCGCCGGGACAGGGGAGTACAATGAGCAGTTCTTC.

As regards this clonotype: A junction end diverges from the germline sequence, so it may reflect a read error. The chain couples TRBV5-6 to TRBJ2-5; 10 bases match TRBD2. The CDR3 is 17 residues long. CDR1 is SGHDT and CDR2 is YYEEEE in the germline V gene. CDR3: CASTLGAGGLRQETQYF. The CDR3 DNA reads as TGTGCCAGCACCTTGGGAGCGGGGGGGCTCCGACAAGAGACCCAGTACTTC.

The gene calls are TRBV7-2 and TRBJ2-7, with a tentative D call TRBD2 (7 bases). The CDR3 length is 13 residues. The V end was cut by 5 bases, the J end by 5 bases, with 13 bases between. The germline V gene encodes CDR1 SGHTA and CDR2 FQGNSA. The CDR3 nucleotides are TGTGCCAGCAGCCACCGGGGGGCCAACGAGCAGTACTTC. It translates to CASSHRGANEQYF.

V and J are TRBV20-1 and TRBJ2-1, with 13 bases matching TRBD2. This CDR3 has 18 residues. Germline lookup yields CDR1 DFQATT and CDR2 SNEGSKA (reference sequence). J gave up 5 bases and V 8 bases, and 18 bases lay outside the gene matches. The CDR3 loop is CSTRGLAGRETRDNEQFF. As DNA, the CDR3 is TGCAGTACCCGGGGACTAGCGGGGCGGGAAACCCGCGACAATGAGCAGTTCTTC.

The chain couples TRBV4-3 to TRBJ2-7, with 9 nucleotides matching TRBD2. Trimming cost V 5 bases and J 3 bases; bases outside gene matches: 8. The CDR3 spans 15 residues. Per germline, CDR1 LGHNA and CDR2 YSLEER. CDR3: CASSVIAGVGYEQYF. The CDR3 nucleotides read TGCGCCAGCAGCGTCATAGCGGGGGTAGGCTACGAGCAGTACTTC.

This clonotype was seen a few times. J is TRBJ1-1 and V is TRBV4-3; 9 bases line up with TRBD1. This CDR3 region has 15 residues. Per the germline V gene, CDR1 is LGHNA and CDR2 is YSLEER. J lost 2 bases, V lost 4 bases, and 5 bases had no gene match. CDR3 in DNA: TGCGCCAGCAGCCGGTACAGGGGGCCTAACACTGAAGCTTTCTTT. As protein: CASSRYRGPNTEAFF.

This clonotype was picked up a small number of times. This chain connects TRBV6-1 to TRBJ1-4; possible D gene TRBD1, 6 bases. V was cut by 1 base and J by 6 bases, with 9 bases left in between. Germline V gene lookup returns CDR1 MNHNS and CDR2 SASEGT. This CDR3 has 14 amino acids. Written as DNA, the CDR3 is TGTGCCAGCAGTGAAGGGGACACTGATGAAAAACTGTTTTTT. Encoded protein: CASSEGDTDEKLFF.

This rearrangement joins TRBV12-3 or TRBV12-4 to TRBJ1-6; maybe TRBD1 (6 bases). The CDR3 spans 15 residues. The V end lost 8 bases, the J end lost 9 bases, and 20 bases lay between the germline ends. The CDR3 DNA follows: TGTGCCAGCGCCTTCCTGGGGGCTGGGGGTTCACCCCTCCACTTT. It specifies CASAFLGAGGSPLHF.

The J gene is TRBJ2-2, the V gene TRBV6-5, with D tentatively TRBD1 (6 bases). The CDR3 is 18 amino acids. Germline CDR1 is MNHEY and CDR2 is SVGAGI. V was cut by 2 bases and J by 1 base, with 17 bases left in between. CDR3: CASSYTAGARRNTGELFF. The CDR3, as DNA: TGTGCCAGCAGTTACACGGCAGGGGCCCGAAGGAACACCGGGGAGCTGTTTTTT.

This clonotype was detected a few times. The rearrangement links TRBV15 to TRBJ1-1; 7 positions match TRBD1. This CDR3 region has 14 residues. Looked up from germline, CDR1 is LNHNV and CDR2 is YYDKDF (reference sequence). The junction had 9 bases not matched to a gene; V was cut back by 3 bases and J by 8 bases. The CDR3 protein is CATSSRRDRIEAFF. The DNA for the CDR3 is TGTGCCACCAGCAGTCGCCGGGACAGAATCGAAGCTTTCTTT.

This clonotype was detected a few times. The rearrangement links TRBV29-1 to TRBJ2-5; unclear D gene. V lost 4 bases and J 2 bases, leaving 11 bases between the germline ends. The germline CDR1 and CDR2 sequences are SQVTM and ANQGSEA. The CDR3 totals 13 residues. CDR3 loop: CSVGGVGQETQYF. Here the CDR3 DNA reads TGCAGCGTTGGTGGTGTCGGGCAAGAGACCCAGTACTTC.

The chain is built from TRBV6-2 or TRBV6-3 and TRBJ1-2; D is perhaps TRBD1 (6 bases). The germline V gene has CDR1 MNHEY and CDR2 SVGEGT. The CDR3 runs to 13 residues. V lost 6 bases to trimming and J lost 7 bases, with 15 bases between them. The CDR3 sequence: CASSSQWTVGYTF. CDR3 DNA sequence: TGTGCCAGCAGCTCACAATGGACAGTTGGCTACACCTTC.

In regard to this clonotype: One end of the junction fails to match germline, which may point to a read error. The chain uses TRBV7-2 and TRBJ2-1; weak D call: TRBD1 (6 bases). This CDR3 region has 13 residues. Germline assignment: CDR1 SGHTA and CDR2 FQGNSA. The CDR3 DNA is TGTGCCAGCAGCTTAGGACAGGACAATGAGCAGTGCTTC. Protein: CASSLGQDNEQCF.

This clonotype occurred a few times. The chain is built from TRBV11-3 and TRBJ2-1, with D hard to call. Trimming cost V 3 bases and J 4 bases, with 16 bases left between them. This CDR3 has 16 amino acids. Germline V gene data show CDR1 as SGHNT and CDR2 as YENEEA. In nucleotides, the CDR3 is TGTGCCAGCAGCTTGGCGGACCAGAGGATATACAATGAGCAGTTCTTC. Translation: CASSLADQRIYNEQFF.

The V gene is TRBV18, the J gene TRBJ1-1; no definite D call. V lost 6 bases and J 5 bases, leaving 10 bases between the germline ends. Germline CDR1 is KGHSH and CDR2 is LQKENI. There are 12 residues in the CDR3. The CDR3 sequence is CASSQSETEAFF. The CDR3 nucleotides are TGTGCCAGCTCCCAATCGGAGACTGAAGCTTTCTTT.

The chain employs TRBV27 and TRBJ1-4, with TRBD1 matching 9 bases. With V trimmed by 0 bases and J by 8 bases, 4 bases remained unmatched. Germline values: CDR1 MNHEY, CDR2 SMNVEV (reference sequence). The CDR3 covers 15 residues. CDR3 in amino acids: CASSLSTGGGEKLFF. The CDR3 region has the DNA TGTGCCAGCAGTTTATCGACAGGGGGTGGAGAAAAACTGTTTTTT.

This clonotype was counted only a few times. V gene TRBV29-1 combines with J gene TRBJ2-5, with D perhaps given as TRBD1 or TRBD2 (6 bases each). The germline V gene encodes CDR1 SQVTM and CDR2 ANQGSEA. Trimming stripped 4 bases from V and 5 bases from J, with 17 bases between. This CDR3 comprises 14 residues. The CDR3 DNA reads as TGCAGCGTTGGGCCGGGGGCATCGGCGGAGACCCAGTACTTC. Encoded protein: CSVGPGASAETQYF.